Below, 27 T cell receptor beta chains from the same sample are listed, as sequenced in a study of T cell responses to AZD1222 COVID-19 vaccine. Here immunoSEQ multiplex PCR was the method, and the copy in TCRdb shows in-frame clones only, minus some. The sample consists of tens of thousands of clones, 89% of them appearing once. Material: peripheral blood, obtained on day 0 of AZD1222 vaccination. These receptors all stem from an adult in good health.

CDR3 DNA: TGTGCCAGCTCACCGACAGGGGGACGAGAAAAACTGTTTTTT. It is translated as CASSPTGGREKLFF. The chain combines TRBV18 with TRBJ1-4; 9 nucleotides align to TRBD1. The CDR3 consists of 14 residues. Trimming removed 3 bases from V and 8 bases from J; junction bases left unmatched: 4. Germline values: CDR1 KGHSH, CDR2 LQKENI.

The chain joins TRBV29-1 to TRBJ2-3; D might be TRBD2 (5 bases). The germline V gene encodes CDR1 SQVTM and CDR2 ANQGSEA. Between the trimmed V and J ends, which lost 3 bases and 7 bases, there was a span of 11 bases. The CDR3 runs to 12 residues. In DNA form, the CDR3 reads TGCAGCGTTGAGGGTGAGACTAATACGCAGTATTTT. It encodes CSVEGETNTQYF.

This clone was observed a few times. The chain couples TRBV18 to TRBJ2-5, with TRBD1 matching over 7 bases. Germline V gives CDR1 KGHSH, CDR2 LQKENI. The CDR3 length is 13 residues. Trimming at V came to 4 bases and at J to 5 bases, leaving 4 bases not matched to a gene. DNA of the CDR3: TGTGCCAGCTCACGCGACAGGGCGGAGACCCAGTACTTC. Its translation is CASSRDRAETQYF.

The chain is built from TRBV28 and TRBJ1-4, with D possibly matching TRBD1 (6 bases). There are 15 residues in the CDR3. V was trimmed by 7 bases and J by 7 bases, leaving 19 bases between them. Germline assignment: CDR1 MDHEN and CDR2 SYDVKM. The CDR3 reads CASNIGGGAGEKLFF. The CDR3 DNA follows: TGTGCCAGCAATATAGGGGGGGGCGCGGGTGAAAAACTGTTTTTT.

The chain combines TRBV2 with TRBJ2-7, with D possibly being TRBD2 (6 bases). This CDR3 has 16 amino acids. Germline loops: CDR1 SNHLY, CDR2 FYNNEI. V was trimmed by 4 bases and J by 0 bases, leaving 16 bases between them. The CDR3 loop reads CASSVVGGKSSYEQYF. The CDR3 region has the DNA TGTGCCAGCAGTGTTGTAGGCGGGAAGAGCTCCTACGAGCAGTACTTC.

The J gene is TRBJ1-1, the V gene TRBV7-9; perhaps TRBD1 as D (6 bases). Trimming pared 1 base from V and 3 bases from J, leaving 12 bases between. The CDR3 totals 15 residues. CDR1 SEHNR and CDR2 FQNEAQ come from the germline V gene (reference sequence). The chain's CDR3 is CASSLVLGAYTEAFF. The CDR3 bases are TGTGCCAGCAGCTTAGTTCTGGGGGCTTACACTGAAGCTTTCTTT.

The chain combines TRBV28 with TRBJ1-2; TRBD1 is a possible D gene (6 bases). Trimming left V 6 bases short and J 2 bases short, with 10 bases between. Germline CDR1 reads MDHEN; CDR2 reads SYDVKM. This CDR3 comprises 13 residues. In nucleotides, the CDR3 is TGTGCCAGCAGGCGGACAGTCAACTATGGCTACACCTTC. It translates to CASRRTVNYGYTF.

This clone was observed once. This rearrangement joins TRBV18 to TRBJ2-2; 8 bases align to TRBD2. CDR1 is KGHSH and CDR2 is LQKENI in the germline V gene. This CDR3 has 15 amino acids. The V gene end was trimmed by 0 bases and the J gene end by 7 bases; junction bases not matched to a gene: 4. The CDR3 sequence is CASSPPSGSGGELFF. The CDR3 nucleotides are TGTGCCAGCTCACCACCCAGCGGGAGTGGCGGGGAGCTGTTTTTT.

J is TRBJ1-2 and V is TRBV28; D possibly corresponds to TRBD1 (5 bases). V lost 7 bases and J lost 2, with 17 bases in between. This CDR3 spans 15 amino acids. Germline V gives CDR1 MDHEN, CDR2 SYDVKM. For the CDR3, the DNA is TGTGCCAGCATCCCCTTCGGGGGTTTCAACTATGGCTACACCTTC. Its protein is CASIPFGGFNYGYTF.

V and J are TRBV24-1 and TRBJ2-7, with TRBD2 identical over 9 bases. The CDR3 is 14 residues long. CDR1 and CDR2 from the germline V gene are KGHDR and SFDVKD. The J segment lost 6 bases and the V segment lost 2 bases, leaving 4 bases of the junction unmatched. In DNA form, the CDR3 reads TGTGCCACCAGTGATTGGCGGGAGGGCGCCGAGCAGTACTTC. Its translation is CATSDWREGAEQYF.

The gene calls are TRBV9 and TRBJ2-2; TRBD2 matches 11 bases. Germline assignment: CDR1 SGDLS and CDR2 YYNGEE. V lost 3 bases to trimming and J lost 1 base; unmatched junction nucleotides: 8. This CDR3 spans 18 amino acids. DNA of the CDR3: TGTGCCAGCAGCGCGACTAGCGGGACATTCTTGAACACCGGGGAGCTGTTTTTT. As protein: CASSATSGTFLNTGELFF.

In its sample, this clone was seen once. The V gene is TRBV18, the J gene TRBJ2-7; TRBD1 agrees at 8 bases. Trimming removed 3 bases from V and 4 bases from J; junction bases left unmatched: 8. Germline V gene lookup returns CDR1 KGHSH and CDR2 LQKENI. The CDR3 covers 15 residues. The CDR3 DNA reads as TGTGCCAGCTCACCGATCGGGACAGGACCTTACGAGCAGTACTTC. Translating it yields CASSPIGTGPYEQYF.

V gene TRBV3-1 (or the pseudogene TRBV3-2) combines with J gene TRBJ1-1, with a weak D call TRBD1 (5 bases). From germline, CDR1 is LGHDT and CDR2 YNNKEL (reference sequence). V gave up 0 bases and J gave up 5 bases, with 13 bases separating them. This CDR3 contains 15 residues. CDR3 sequence (DNA): TGTGCCAGCAGCCAAGAAAGAGGCGGGGGGACTGAAGCTTTCTTT. Translating gives CASSQERGGGTEAFF.

This sequence joins TRBV11-2 and TRBJ1-2; D uncertain. CDR1 SGHAT and CDR2 FQNNGV come from the germline V gene. V lost 5 bases and J lost 2, with 3 bases in between. The CDR3 has 11 amino acids. CDR3 sequence: CASSPNYGYTF. The CDR3 DNA is TGTGCCAGCAGCCCAAACTATGGCTACACCTTC. Looking up the rest from reference TRBV11-2 and TRBJ1-2 gives the full variable domain: EAGVAQSPRYKIIEKRQSVAFWCNPISGHATLYWYQQILGQGPKLLIQFQNNGVVDDSQLPKDRFSAERLKGVDSTLKIQPAKLEDSAVYLCASSPNYGYTFGSGTRLTVV.

The gene calls are TRBV28 and TRBJ1-2; no reliable D call. Germline CDR1 reads MDHEN; CDR2 reads SYDVKM. The CDR3 spans 12 residues. Deletions cut 7 bases from V and 4 bases from J, with 10 bases between. CDR3 nucleotides: TGTGCCAGCACCGGACCCCTCTATGGCTACACCTTC. Translation gives CASTGPLYGYTF.

The chain joins TRBV9 to TRBJ1-6, with D unresolved. The CDR3 sequence is 15 residues long. Germline CDR1 SGDLS, CDR2 YYNGEE. With 0 bases removed from V and 2 bases from J, the gap between germline ends came to 6 bases. CDR3 loop: CASSVGAAYNSPLHF. DNA of the CDR3: TGTGCCAGCAGCGTAGGGGCAGCCTATAATTCACCCCTCCACTTT. Combining the CDR3 with reference TRBV9 and TRBJ1-6 gives the whole variable domain DSGVTQTPKHLITATGQRVTLRCSPRSGDLSVYWYQQSLDQGLQFLIQYYNGEERAKGNILERFSAQQFPDLHSELNLSSLELGDSALYFCASSVGAAYNSPLHFGNGTRLTVT.

The chain employs TRBV9 and TRBJ1-3, with unresolved D. The V gene lost 0 bases and the J gene lost 0 bases, with 4 bases spanning the gap. The CDR3 spans 14 residues. Looked up from germline, CDR1 is SGDLS and CDR2 is YYNGEE. The DNA of the CDR3 is TGTGCCAGCAGCGTAGAGGGCTCTGGAAACACCATATATTTT. Encoded protein: CASSVEGSGNTIYF.

The gene calls are TRBV10-2 and TRBJ1-2; D is uncertain. Germline CDR1 and CDR2: WSHSY and SAAADI. Trimming left V 2 bases short and J 4 bases short, with 11 bases between. The CDR3 extends over 14 amino acids. The CDR3 loop is CASSEGVSFYGYTF. CDR3 nucleotide sequence: TGCGCCAGCAGTGAGGGGGTGTCCTTCTATGGCTACACCTTC.

The V and J genes are TRBV28 and TRBJ2-7, with D tentatively TRBD1 (5 bases). The CDR3 sequence is 14 residues long. V was clipped by 2 bases and J by 2 bases, with 10 bases between them. CDR1 and CDR2 (germline): MDHEN, SYDVKM. CDR3 sequence (DNA): TGTGCCAGCAGTTTACCAGGGAAAACCTACGAGCAGTACTTC. Amino acid sequence: CASSLPGKTYEQYF. The entire variable domain, with the rest obtained from reference TRBV28 and TRBJ2-7, is as follows: DVKVTQSSRYLVKRTGEKVFLECVQDMDHENMFWYRQDPGLGLRLIYFSYDVKMKEKGDIPEGYSVSREKKERFSLILESASTNQTSMYLCASSLPGKTYEQYFGPGTRLTVT.

J is TRBJ1-1 and V is TRBV19; 7 bases match TRBD1. From germline, CDR1 is LNHDA and CDR2 SQIVND (reference sequence). The trim removed 3 bases at V and 0 bases at J, leaving 7 bases unmatched. This CDR3 has 16 amino acids. CDR3 sequence: CASSIPTGRLNTEAFF. The CDR3 DNA sequence: TGTGCCAGTAGTATTCCGACAGGGCGCTTGAACACTGAAGCTTTCTTT.

The chain couples TRBV28 to TRBJ1-4; no firm D call. The V gene's germline CDR1 is MDHEN and CDR2 SYDVKM. The CDR3 runs 12 residues. V was trimmed by 2 bases and J by 7 bases, leaving 5 bases between them. This CDR3 reads CASSLRGEKLFF. In nucleotides, the CDR3 is TGTGCCAGCAGTTTACGGGGTGAAAAACTGTTTTTT.

The chain uses TRBV9 and TRBJ2-1, with 7 bases identical to TRBD2. The ends lost 0 bases at V and 2 bases at J; junction bases unmatched: 20. The CDR3 is made up of 21 amino acids. Looked up from germline, CDR1 is SGDLS and CDR2 is YYNGEE. CDR3 sequence reads: CASSVASPTGRDYNTYNEQFF. The CDR3 nucleotides read TGTGCCAGCAGCGTAGCTAGTCCAACGGGGAGGGACTACAACACCTACAATGAGCAGTTCTTC.

V gene TRBV14 combines with J gene TRBJ2-7; D remains unclear. Germline values: CDR1 SGHDN, CDR2 FVKESK. This CDR3 has 12 amino acids. V was clipped by 2 bases and J by 2 bases, with 4 bases between them. CDR3 residues: CASSQTTYEQYF. The CDR3 DNA follows: TGTGCCAGCAGCCAAACTACCTACGAGCAGTACTTC.

In this sample, this clone turned up once. The chain combines TRBV4-1 with TRBJ1-6; possible D gene TRBD1, 6 bases. V was shortened by 1 base and J by 6 bases, with 10 bases between the two germline ends. This CDR3 is built from 15 residues. Germline assignment: CDR1 MGHRA and CDR2 YSYEKL. CDR3 DNA sequence: TGCGCCAGCAGCCAAGCACAGGGTAGTAATTCACCCCTCCACTTT. It codes for CASSQAQGSNSPLHF.

In this sample, this clone turned up once. This rearrangement joins TRBV18 to TRBJ2-7, with TRBD2 as a possible D gene (5 bases). The length of the CDR3 is 12 residues. Per the germline V gene, CDR1 is KGHSH and CDR2 is LQKENI. Trimming stripped 6 bases from V and 4 bases from J, with 10 bases between. The CDR3 region has the DNA TGTGCCAGCTCCCCAACGGGGTACGAGCAGTACTTC. Its protein is CASSPTGYEQYF.

The chain links TRBV19 to TRBJ1-2; D call uncertain. CDR1 is LNHDA, CDR2 SQIVND, per germline (reference sequence). The CDR3 extends over 12 amino acids. V was pared by 4 bases and J by 2 bases, with 5 bases between. Here the CDR3 DNA reads TGTGCCAGTAGTAACGACAACTATGGCTACACCTTC. This codes for CASSNDNYGYTF.

The chain couples TRBV6-6 to TRBJ2-6; D may be TRBD1 or TRBD2 (7 bases each). The CDR3 is 16 residues long. The germline V and J ends were trimmed by 8 bases and 1 base, with 15 bases remaining between them. Per the germline V gene, CDR1 is MNHNY and CDR2 is SVGAGI (reference sequence). The CDR3 region is CASWGGGASGANVLTF. The CDR3, as DNA: TGTGCCAGCTGGGGAGGGGGCGCGTCTGGGGCCAACGTCCTGACTTTC.